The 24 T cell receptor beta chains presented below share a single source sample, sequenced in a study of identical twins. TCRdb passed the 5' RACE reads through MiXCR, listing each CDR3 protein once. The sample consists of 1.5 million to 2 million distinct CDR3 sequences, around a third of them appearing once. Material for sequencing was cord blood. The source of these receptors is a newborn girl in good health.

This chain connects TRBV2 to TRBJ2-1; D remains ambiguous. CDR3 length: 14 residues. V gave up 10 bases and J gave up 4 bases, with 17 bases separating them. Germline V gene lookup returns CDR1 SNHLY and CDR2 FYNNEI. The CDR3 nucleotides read TGTGCCACCTGGCAAAGACTGGCTTACAATGAGCAGTTCTTC. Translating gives CATWQRLAYNEQFF. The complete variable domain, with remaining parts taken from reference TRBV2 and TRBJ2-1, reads EPEVTQTPSHQVTQMGQEVILRCVPISNHLYFYWYRQILGQKVEFLVSFYNNEISEKSEIFDDQFSVERPDGSNFTLKIRSTKLEDSAMYFCATWQRLAYNEQFFGPGTRLTVL.

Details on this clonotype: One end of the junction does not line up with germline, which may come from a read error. The CDR3 spells CASSSGQVNYGYIF. The DNA of the CDR3 is TGTGCCAGCAGCTCTGGACAGGTTAACTATGGCTACATCTTC. This sequence joins TRBV5-8 and TRBJ1-2; 7 bases are a match to TRBD1. CDR1 is SGHTS and CDR2 is YDEGEE in the germline V gene. There are 14 residues in the CDR3. The full variable domain, completed using reference TRBV5-8 and TRBJ1-2, is EAGVTQSPTHLIKTRGQQATLRCSPISGHTSVYWYQQALGLGLQFLLWYDEGEERNRGNFPPRFSGRQFPNYSSELNVNALELEDSALYLCASSSGQVNYGYIFGSGTRLTVV.

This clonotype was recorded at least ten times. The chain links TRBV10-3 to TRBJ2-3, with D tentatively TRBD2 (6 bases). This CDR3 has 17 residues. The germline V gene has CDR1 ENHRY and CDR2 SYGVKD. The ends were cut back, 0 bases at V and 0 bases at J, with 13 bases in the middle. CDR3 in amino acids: CAISESFGRPSTDTQYF. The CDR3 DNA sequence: TGTGCCATCAGTGAGTCGTTTGGGAGGCCTAGCACAGATACGCAGTATTTT.

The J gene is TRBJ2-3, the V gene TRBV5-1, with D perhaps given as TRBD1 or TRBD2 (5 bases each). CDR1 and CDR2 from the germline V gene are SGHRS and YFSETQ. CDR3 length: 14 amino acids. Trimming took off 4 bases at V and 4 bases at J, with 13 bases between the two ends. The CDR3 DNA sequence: TGCGCCAGCAGCGAGGGGCTTTGGGCAGATACGCAGTATTTT. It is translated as CASSEGLWADTQYF.

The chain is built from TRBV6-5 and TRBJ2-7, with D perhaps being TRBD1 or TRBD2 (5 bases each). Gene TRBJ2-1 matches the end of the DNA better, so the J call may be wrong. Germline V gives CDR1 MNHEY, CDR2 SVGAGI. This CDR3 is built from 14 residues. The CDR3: CASSPGAVSYEQFF. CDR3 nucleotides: TGTGCCAGCAGCCCCGGGGCGGTCTCCTACGAGCAGTTCTTC.

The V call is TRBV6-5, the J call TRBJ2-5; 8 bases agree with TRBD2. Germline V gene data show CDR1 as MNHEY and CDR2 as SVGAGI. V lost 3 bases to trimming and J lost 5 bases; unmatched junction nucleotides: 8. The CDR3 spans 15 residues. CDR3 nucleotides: TGTGCCAGCAGTTATCGTAGTTTAGCGGGGGAGACCCAGTACTTC. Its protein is CASSYRSLAGETQYF.

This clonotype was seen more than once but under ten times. CDR3 sequence (DNA): TGTGCCAGCGATTGGGACAGTGCCAAAAGGACTGAAGCTTTCTTT. Its protein product is CASDWDSAKRTEAFF. The chain is built from TRBV28 and TRBJ1-1; 7 bases agree with TRBD1. With 8 bases clipped from V and 5 bases from J, the junction kept 14 bases outside the gene matches. The CDR3 covers 15 residues. CDR1 is MDHEN and CDR2 is SYDVKM in the germline V gene.

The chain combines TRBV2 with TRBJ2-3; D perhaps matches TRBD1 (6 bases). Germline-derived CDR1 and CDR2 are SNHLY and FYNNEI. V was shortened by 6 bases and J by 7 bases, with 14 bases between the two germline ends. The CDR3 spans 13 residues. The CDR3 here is CASSWGLENTQYF. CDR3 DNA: TGTGCCAGCAGCTGGGGGCTCGAGAATACGCAGTATTTT. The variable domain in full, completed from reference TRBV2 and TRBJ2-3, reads EPEVTQTPSHQVTQMGQEVILRCVPISNHLYFYWYRQILGQKVEFLVSFYNNEISEKSEIFDDQFSVERPDGSNFTLKIRSTKLEDSAMYFCASSWGLENTQYFGPGTRLTVL.

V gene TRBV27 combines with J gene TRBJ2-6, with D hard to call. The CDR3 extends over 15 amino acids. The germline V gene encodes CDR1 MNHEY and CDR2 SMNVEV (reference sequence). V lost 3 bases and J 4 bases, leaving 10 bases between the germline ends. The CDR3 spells CASSLERAGANVLTF. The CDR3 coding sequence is TGTGCCAGCAGTTTGGAAAGGGCAGGGGCCAACGTCCTGACTTTC.

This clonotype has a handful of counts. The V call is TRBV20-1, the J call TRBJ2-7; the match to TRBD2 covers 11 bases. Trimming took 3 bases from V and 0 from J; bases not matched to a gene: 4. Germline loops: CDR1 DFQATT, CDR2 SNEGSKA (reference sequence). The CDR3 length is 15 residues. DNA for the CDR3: TGCAGTGCTAGGGCCACTAGCGGGGGCTCCTACGAGCAGTACTTC. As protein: CSARATSGGSYEQYF.

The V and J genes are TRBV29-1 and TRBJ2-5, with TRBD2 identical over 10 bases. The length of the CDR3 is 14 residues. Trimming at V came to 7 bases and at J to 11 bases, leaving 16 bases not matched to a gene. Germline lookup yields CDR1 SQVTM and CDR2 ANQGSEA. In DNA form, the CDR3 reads TGCAGCGCCACCGGGACTAGCGCACTCAATGAGCAGTACTTC. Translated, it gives CSATGTSALNEQYF.

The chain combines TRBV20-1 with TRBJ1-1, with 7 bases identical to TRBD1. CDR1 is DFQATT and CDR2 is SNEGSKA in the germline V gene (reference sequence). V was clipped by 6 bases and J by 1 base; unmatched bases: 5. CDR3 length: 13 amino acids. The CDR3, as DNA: TGCAGTGCACGGACAGGTTCGAACACTGAAGCTTTCTTT. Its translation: CSARTGSNTEAFF.

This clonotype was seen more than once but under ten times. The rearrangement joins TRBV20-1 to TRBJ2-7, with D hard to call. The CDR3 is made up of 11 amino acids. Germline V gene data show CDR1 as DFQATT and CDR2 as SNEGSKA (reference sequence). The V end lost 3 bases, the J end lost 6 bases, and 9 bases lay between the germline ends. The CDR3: CSASPTGEQYF. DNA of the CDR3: TGCAGTGCTAGCCCGACTGGCGAGCAGTACTTC.

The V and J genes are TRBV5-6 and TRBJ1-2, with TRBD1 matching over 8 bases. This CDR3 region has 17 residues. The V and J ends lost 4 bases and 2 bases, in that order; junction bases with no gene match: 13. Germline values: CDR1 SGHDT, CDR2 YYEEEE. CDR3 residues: CASSPLHLRQGNYGYTF. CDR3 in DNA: TGTGCCAGCAGCCCACTTCACCTTAGACAGGGGAACTATGGCTACACCTTC.

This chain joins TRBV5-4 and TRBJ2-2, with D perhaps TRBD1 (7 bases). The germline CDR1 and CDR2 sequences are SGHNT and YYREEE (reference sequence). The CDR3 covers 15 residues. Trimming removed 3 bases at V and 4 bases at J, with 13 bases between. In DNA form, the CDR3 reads TGTGCCAGCAGCTGGGACAGCGGGCTCACCGGGGAGCTGTTTTTT. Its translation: CASSWDSGLTGELFF.

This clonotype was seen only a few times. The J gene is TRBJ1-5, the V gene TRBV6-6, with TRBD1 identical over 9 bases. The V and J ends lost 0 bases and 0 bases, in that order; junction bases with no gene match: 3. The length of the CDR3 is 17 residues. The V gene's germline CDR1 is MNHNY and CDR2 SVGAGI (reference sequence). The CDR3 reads CASSYSRTGDSNQPQHF. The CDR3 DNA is TGTGCCAGCAGTTACTCGAGGACAGGGGATAGCAATCAGCCCCAGCATTTT.

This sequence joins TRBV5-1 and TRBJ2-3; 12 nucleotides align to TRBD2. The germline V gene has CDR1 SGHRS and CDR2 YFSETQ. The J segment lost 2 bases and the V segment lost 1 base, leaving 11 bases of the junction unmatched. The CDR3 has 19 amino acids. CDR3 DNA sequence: TGCGCCAGCAGCTTGTCGCCTCTAGCGGGAGGGGCCCTCACAGATACGCAGTATTTT. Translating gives CASSLSPLAGGALTDTQYF.

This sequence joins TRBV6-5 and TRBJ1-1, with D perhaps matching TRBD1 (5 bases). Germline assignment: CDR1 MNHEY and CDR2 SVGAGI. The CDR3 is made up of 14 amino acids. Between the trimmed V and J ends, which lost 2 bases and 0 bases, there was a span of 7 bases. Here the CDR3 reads CASSYDSMNTEAFF. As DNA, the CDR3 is TGTGCCAGCAGTTACGACAGCATGAACACTGAAGCTTTCTTT.

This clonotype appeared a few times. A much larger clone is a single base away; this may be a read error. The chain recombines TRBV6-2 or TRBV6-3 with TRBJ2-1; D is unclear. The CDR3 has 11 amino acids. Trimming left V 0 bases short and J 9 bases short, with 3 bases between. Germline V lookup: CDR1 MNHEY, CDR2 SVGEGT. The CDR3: CASSYSTEQFF. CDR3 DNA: TGTGCCAGCAGTTACTCGACTGAGCAGTTCTTC.

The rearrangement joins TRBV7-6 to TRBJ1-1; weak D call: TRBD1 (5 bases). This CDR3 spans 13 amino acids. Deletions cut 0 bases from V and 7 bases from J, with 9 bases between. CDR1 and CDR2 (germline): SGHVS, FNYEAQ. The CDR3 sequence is CASSLATVGEAFF. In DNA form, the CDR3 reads TGTGCCAGCAGCTTAGCGACAGTTGGTGAAGCTTTCTTT.

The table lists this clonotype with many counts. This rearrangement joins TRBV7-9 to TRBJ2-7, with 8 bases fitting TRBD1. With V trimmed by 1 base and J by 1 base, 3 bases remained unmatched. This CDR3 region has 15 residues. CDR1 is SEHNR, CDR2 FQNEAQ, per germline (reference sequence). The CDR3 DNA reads TGTGCCAGCAGCTTAGGGGACAGGCTGTCCTACGAGCAGTACTTC. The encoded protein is CASSLGDRLSYEQYF.

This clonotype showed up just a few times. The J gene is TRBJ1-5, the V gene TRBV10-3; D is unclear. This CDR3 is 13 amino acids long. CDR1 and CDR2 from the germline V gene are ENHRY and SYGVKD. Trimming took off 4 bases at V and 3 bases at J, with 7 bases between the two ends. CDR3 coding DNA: TGTGCCATCAGTGCGGGTTCCAATCAGCCCCAGCATTTT. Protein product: CAISAGSNQPQHF.

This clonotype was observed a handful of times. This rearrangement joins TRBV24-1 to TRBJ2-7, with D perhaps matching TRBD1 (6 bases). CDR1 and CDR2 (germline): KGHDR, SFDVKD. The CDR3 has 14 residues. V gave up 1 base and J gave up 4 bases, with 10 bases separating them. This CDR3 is CATSDFRQDYEQYF. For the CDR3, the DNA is TGTGCCACCAGTGATTTTAGACAGGATTACGAGCAGTACTTC.

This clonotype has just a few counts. This CDR3 is CASRTGFQPQHF. CDR3 coding DNA: TGTGCCAGCAGGACAGGGTTCCAGCCCCAGCATTTT. The V call is TRBV27, the J call TRBJ1-5, with 7 nucleotides matching TRBD1. This CDR3 comprises 12 residues. Trimming removed 6 bases from V and 7 bases from J; junction bases left unmatched: 3. Germline assignment: CDR1 MNHEY and CDR2 SMNVEV (reference sequence).